This TCR beta chain was obtained from a study of a mutant IDH1 vaccine in newly diagnosed glioma (dated by TCRdb to the early 2020s). Some background on the complete study: Vaccination started 4-6 weeks after radiotherapy alone, or was given together with temozolomide cycles in the groups whose treatment included chemotherapy. Of the roughly 31 treated patients, around 62% were male and around 40% were female, and the mean age was 40.4 years. Prior to enrollment, standard therapy consisting of radiotherapy alone, temozolomide alone, or radiochemotherapy with temozolomide had been administered to patients, with the combination being received by most patients. Visit V12 was the week-35 safety follow-up and visit V13 was the week-47 end of study. Peripheral blood was collected at six visits: V03 (baseline), V05, V07, V10, V12 and V13. For exploratory analyses, longitudinal TCRB deep sequencing was carried out in under 30 treated patients wherever samples were available.

What the research found in general, with its limitations: Availability determined which PBMC samples were chosen for TCRB deep sequencing. No apparent relationship was observed between pseudoprogression and alterations in the top peripheral T cell clonotypes detected by TCRB sequencing. It was noted by the authors that analyses of patient blood samples could not be reproduced owing to sample limitations. Vaccine-induced immune responses across multiple MHC alleles were detected in 85% to 95% of patients.

Reading the germline V gene gives CDR1 SGHAT and CDR2 FQNNGV. Counted from cysteine to phenylalanine, this CDR3 has 14 amino acids. Left in the record is the CDR3 DNA by itself, 42 bases read in frame from the first base. The germline V and J ends show losses of 6 bases and 4 bases respectively, and no gene match explains 6 bases of the junction. Library prep was done by the immunoSEQ multiplex PCR assay. Rearranged TCR beta chain sequences were amplified with the hsTCRB Kit following the manufacturer's protocol. TCRB libraries were sequenced on an Illumina MiSeq. In the paper's pipeline: Demultiplexing, trimming and gene mapping were performed with the kit vendor's proprietary platform. The clones in this table, taken by TCRdb from immuneACCESS, are in-frame only. Not every clone is retained; where verified, under half of the shortfall comes from an unresolved V gene, and the cause of the rest is unknown. V, J and clone size were drawn from that table, and D and trimming were deduced from the DNA. Here the sample has about 68,000 clones; roughly 80% occur a single time. The leading ten clones occupy approximately 12% of the sample.

Regarding this clone: Its cognate antigen has yet to be identified. No base qualities exist here, and no much larger clone lies one base off it.

The time point label corresponds to: week 35, safety follow-up. A 20-mer mutant IDH1 peptide at 300 micrograms in Montanide made up each vaccine dose, which was injected subcutaneously together with topical imiquimod. Eight vaccinations were administered to patients in weeks 1, 3, 5, 7, 11, 15, 19 and 23, corresponding to visits V03 through V10. All donors had newly diagnosed IDH1-mutant astrocytomas of WHO grade 3 or 4 that showed loss of nuclear ATRX. The samples were drawn from NOA16, a multicentre, single-arm, open-label phase I trial in Germany that tested a mutant IDH1 peptide vaccine in humans for the first time. Genomic DNA for TCRB sequencing was extracted from EDTA blood using the DNeasy Blood and Tissue Kit.

This TCR was recovered from a man aged 18 to 29 with glioma. Sequences were derived from PBMCs, sampled from a glioma patient whose treatment included an IDH1 peptide vaccine. The rearrangement joined TRBV11-2 to TRBJ1-1, and TRBD1 aligns with 9 junction nucleotides. The CDR3 protein sequence reads: CASRWDRVSTEAFF. The nucleotide sequence reads as follows: TGTGCCAGCAGATGGGACAGGGTGAGCACTGAAGCTTTCTTT.